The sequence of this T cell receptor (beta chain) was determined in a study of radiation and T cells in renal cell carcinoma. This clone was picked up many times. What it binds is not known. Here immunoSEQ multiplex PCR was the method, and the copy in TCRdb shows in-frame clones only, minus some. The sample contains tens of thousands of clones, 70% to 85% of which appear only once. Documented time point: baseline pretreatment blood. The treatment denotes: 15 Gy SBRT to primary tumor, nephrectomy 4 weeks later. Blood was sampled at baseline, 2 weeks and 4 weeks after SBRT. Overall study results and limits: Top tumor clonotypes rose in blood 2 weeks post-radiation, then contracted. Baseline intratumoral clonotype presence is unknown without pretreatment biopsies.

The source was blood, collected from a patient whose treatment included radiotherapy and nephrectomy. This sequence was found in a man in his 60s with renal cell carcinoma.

The CDR3 DNA reads TGTGCCAGCATTAACCCAGGACGGACCAATCAGCCCCAGCATTTT. Translating gives CASINPGRTNQPQHF. The chain uses TRBV6-1 and TRBJ1-5; D is undetermined. The ends were cut back, 7 bases at V and 3 bases at J, with 16 bases in the middle. This CDR3 has 15 amino acids. Germline assignment: CDR1 MNHNS and CDR2 SASEGT.